These 26 T cell receptor beta chains came from one sample sequenced in a study of PD-1 blockade in classical Hodgkin lymphoma (dated by TCRdb to 2020 to 2022). The time point label of this sample denotes: newly diagnosed, previously untreated cHL patient sample. A Miltenyi CD4+ T cell isolation kit was used for magnetic negative selection to purify CD4+ T cells from thawed PBMCs. The library came from the immunoSEQ multiplex PCR assay. Held by TCRdb, this immuneACCESS table contains in-frame sequences only and omits some clones. Under half of the omission traces to an unresolved V gene where checked; the cause of the rest is unknown. In all, the sample holds fewer than 35,000 clones, and around 89% of those were seen once. The ten largest make up around 1.3% of the sample. Sequenced: CD4+ T cells from blood. These TCRs come from a human donor with classical Hodgkin lymphoma.

This clone was observed a handful of times. In nucleotides, the CDR3 is TGTGCCAGCAGCCCACAGGGGCTGTCCTACGAGCAGTACGTC. This gives the protein CASSPQGLSYEQYV. The chain links TRBV28 to TRBJ2-7, with TRBD1 matching 7 bases. The CDR3 runs 14 residues. J was trimmed by 1 base and V by 6 bases; bases with no gene match: 6. Germline V lookup: CDR1 MDHEN, CDR2 SYDVKM.

The chain employs TRBV2 and TRBJ1-1; a possible D gene is TRBD1 (5 bases). V gave up 3 bases and J gave up 5 bases, with 10 bases separating them. CDR1 is SNHLY and CDR2 is FYNNEI in the germline V gene. CDR3 length equals 13 residues. As DNA, the CDR3 is TGTGCCAGCAGTGACGACCGGGGGACTGAAGCTTTCTTT. It translates to CASSDDRGTEAFF.

CDR3 sequence reads: CASSPGSDSNQPQHF. Here the CDR3 DNA reads TGTGCCAGCAGCCCCGGCAGCGATAGCAATCAGCCCCAGCATTTT. The chain carries TRBV7-9 and TRBJ1-5; the D is unclear. V shed 5 bases and J shed 0 bases, with 11 bases lying between them. The CDR3 has 15 amino acids. CDR1 SEHNR and CDR2 FQNEAQ come from the germline V gene (reference sequence).

The V call is TRBV7-3, the J call TRBJ2-1, with a possible D match to TRBD2 (5 bases). The germline V gene encodes CDR1 SGHTA and CDR2 FQGTGA. V lost 8 bases, J lost 9 bases, and 14 bases lay in between. This CDR3 spans 12 amino acids. DNA of the CDR3: TGTGCCAGCGGATTGAGGGATAGTGAGCAGTTCTTC. Amino acids: CASGLRDSEQFF.

The V and J genes are TRBV29-1 and TRBJ1-4, with D maybe TRBD1 (6 bases). CDR3 length: 13 residues. V lost 4 bases and J lost 8, with 14 bases in between. Germline lookup yields CDR1 SQVTM and CDR2 ANQGSEA. The CDR3: CSVASGRGEKLFF. The DNA of the CDR3 is TGCAGCGTTGCCTCGGGGAGGGGGGAAAAACTGTTTTTT.

The V call is TRBV27, the J call TRBJ1-5; a weak D match, TRBD1 (5 bases). Trimming stripped 0 bases from V and 5 bases from J, with 14 bases between. Germline values: CDR1 MNHEY, CDR2 SMNVEV (reference sequence). The CDR3 extends over 16 amino acids. This CDR3 reads CASSLSIGGKHQPQHF. CDR3 in DNA: TGTGCCAGCAGTTTATCGATCGGGGGAAAGCATCAGCCCCAGCATTTT.

V usage is TRBV5-1 and J usage is TRBJ2-7; 10 nucleotides agree with TRBD1. The V and J ends lost 0 bases and 5 bases, in that order; junction bases with no gene match: 2. CDR1 and CDR2 from the germline V gene are SGHRS and YFSETQ. CDR3 length equals 14 residues. The CDR3 nucleotides read TGCGCCAGCAGCTTGGGACAGGGGGCAAACGAGCAGTACTTC. Its translation is CASSLGQGANEQYF.

The V call is TRBV19, the J call TRBJ1-1, with D perhaps matching TRBD1 (5 bases). V lost 6 bases to trimming and J lost 9 bases, with 14 bases between them. This CDR3 has 12 amino acids. Germline V lookup: CDR1 LNHDA, CDR2 SQIVND (reference sequence). CDR3 DNA sequence: TGTGCCAGTAGCATAACGGGACGTCAAGCTTTCTTT. It translates to CASSITGRQAFF.

The V gene is TRBV7-9, the J gene TRBJ1-4; D ambiguous. V gave up 5 bases and J gave up 5 bases, with 3 bases separating them. Germline assignment: CDR1 SEHNR and CDR2 FQNEAQ (reference sequence). The CDR3 has 11 amino acids. The DNA for the CDR3 is TGTGCCAGCAGCCCGAATGAAAAACTGTTTTTT. Its translation: CASSPNEKLFF. The full variable domain, completed using reference TRBV7-9 and TRBJ1-4, is DTGVSQNPRHKITKRGQNVTFRCDPISEHNRLYWYRQTLGQGPEFLTYFQNEAQLEKSRLLSDRFSAERPKGSFSTLEIQRTEQGDSAMYLCASSPNEKLFFGSGTQLSVL.

This clone was counted only a few times. The J gene is TRBJ2-2, the V gene TRBV9; D possibly uses TRBD1 or TRBD2 (5 bases each). Trimming shortened V by 4 bases and J by 2 bases, and 12 bases separated the two germline ends. Germline loops: CDR1 SGDLS, CDR2 YYNGEE. This CDR3 has 15 residues. This chain's CDR3 is CASSWGTVNTGELFF. Written as DNA, the CDR3 is TGTGCCAGCAGCTGGGGGACGGTCAACACCGGGGAGCTGTTTTTT.

The rearrangement uses TRBV11-2 and TRBJ2-5; maybe TRBD2 (6 bases). This CDR3 has 14 residues. Trimming left V 1 base short and J 2 bases short, with 8 bases between. The germline V gene encodes CDR1 SGHAT and CDR2 FQNNGV. This CDR3 reads CASSLGGTQETQYF. CDR3 DNA sequence: TGTGCCAGCAGCTTAGGGGGGACTCAAGAGACCCAGTACTTC.

This clone was seen a single time. V is TRBV28 and J is TRBJ1-5; D is ambiguous. Trimming shortened V by 6 bases and J by 2 bases, and 14 bases separated the two germline ends. Germline V gives CDR1 MDHEN, CDR2 SYDVKM. CDR3 length: 15 amino acids. The CDR3 region has the DNA TGTGCCAGCAGAAAACGAGGAAGCGGCAATCAGCCCCAGCATTTT. Translated, it gives CASRKRGSGNQPQHF.

CDR3: CASSESSSWETQYF. The CDR3 DNA sequence: TGCGCCAGCAGTGAGTCGTCTAGCTGGGAGACCCAGTACTTC. The V gene is TRBV10-2, the J gene TRBJ2-5; a weak D match, TRBD2 (5 bases). V gave up 0 bases and J gave up 5 bases, with 10 bases separating them. The CDR3 spans 14 residues. Germline V gene lookup returns CDR1 WSHSY and CDR2 SAAADI.

This chain joins TRBV29-1 and TRBJ2-3; no clear D gene. Germline V lookup: CDR1 SQVTM, CDR2 ANQGSEA. Trimming cost V 4 bases and J 0 bases, with 11 bases left between them. This CDR3 spans 14 amino acids. CDR3 residues: CSVGGSSSTDTQYF. For the CDR3, the DNA is TGCAGCGTTGGAGGCAGCTCCAGCACAGATACGCAGTATTTT.

The chain is built from TRBV5-1 and TRBJ1-1; 7 bases fit TRBD1. V lost 4 bases, J lost 1 base, and 7 bases stayed unmatched. The CDR3 has 15 residues. Germline CDR1 SGHRS, CDR2 YFSETQ. DNA of the CDR3: TGCGCCAGCAGCCAGCAGGGGGGAGGGAACACTGAAGCTTTCTTT. It translates to CASSQQGGGNTEAFF. Filled out from reference TRBV5-1 and TRBJ1-1, the complete variable domain reads KAGVTQTPRYLIKTRGQQVTLSCSPISGHRSVSWYQQTPGQGLQFLFEYFSETQRNKGNFPGRFSGRQFSNSRSEMNVSTLELGDSALYLCASSQQGGGNTEAFFGQGTRLTVV.

The CDR3 sequence: CASRFDRANYGYTF. The CDR3 region has the DNA TGTGCCAGCAGATTCGACAGGGCTAACTATGGCTACACCTTC. This chain joins TRBV5-4 and TRBJ1-2, with 7 bases lining up with TRBD1. CDR3 size: 14 residues. CDR1 and CDR2 from the germline V gene are SGHNT and YYREEE (reference sequence). The V gene end was trimmed by 5 bases and the J gene end by 0 bases; junction bases not matched to a gene: 4.

The J gene is TRBJ2-3, the V gene TRBV7-3; 7 bases match TRBD2. Germline loops: CDR1 SGHTA, CDR2 FQGTGA. J lost 2 bases, V lost 8 bases, and 1 base had no gene match. This CDR3 comprises 12 residues. The CDR3 region has the DNA TGTGCCAGCGGGAGGGACACAGATACGCAGTATTTT. Amino acid sequence: CASGRDTDTQYF.

The V gene is TRBV19, the J gene TRBJ2-1; 8 bases are shared with TRBD2. Germline V gene lookup returns CDR1 LNHDA and CDR2 SQIVND (reference sequence). The CDR3 spans 16 residues. After removal of 10 bases from V and 1 base from J, the junction contained 12 bases not matched to a gene. This CDR3 is CATTPTSGRSYNEQFF. CDR3 nucleotides: TGTGCCACCACTCCCACCAGCGGGAGATCCTACAATGAGCAGTTCTTC.

The chain links TRBV5-1 to TRBJ1-1, with D possibly being TRBD1 (5 bases). V was clipped by 1 base and J by 6 bases, with 13 bases between them. Germline assignment: CDR1 SGHRS and CDR2 YFSETQ. The CDR3 runs 14 residues. Here the CDR3 reads CASSLYSAGAEAFF. In nucleotides, the CDR3 is TGCGCCAGCAGCTTGTATTCAGCGGGGGCTGAAGCTTTCTTT.

The chain couples TRBV5-1 to TRBJ2-1; no firm D call. There are 13 residues in the CDR3. The germline V and J ends were trimmed by 2 bases and 5 bases, with 8 bases remaining between them. Looked up from germline, CDR1 is SGHRS and CDR2 is YFSETQ. The CDR3 loop is CASSFLGHNEQFF. The CDR3 DNA reads as TGCGCCAGCAGCTTCCTAGGGCACAATGAGCAGTTCTTC.

CDR3 sequence (DNA): TGTGCCAGCAGACTAGGGACAGGGGACTCCTACGAGCAGTACGTC. It yields the protein CASRLGTGDSYEQYV. V gene TRBV28 combines with J gene TRBJ2-7; 10 bases match TRBD1. With 6 bases clipped from V and 0 bases from J, the junction kept 5 bases outside the gene matches. The germline CDR1 and CDR2 sequences are MDHEN and SYDVKM. This CDR3 is 15 amino acids long.

The rearrangement links TRBV9 to TRBJ1-3; D is undetermined. The V and J ends lost 0 bases and 2 bases respectively, with 12 bases between them. The germline gives CDR1 SGDLS, CDR2 YYNGEE. CDR3 length: 16 residues. The CDR3, as DNA: TGTGCCAGCAGCGTAGATAATGGTGGTACTGGAAACACCATATATTTT. This translates into CASSVDNGGTGNTIYF.

The chain carries TRBV5-1 and TRBJ1-1; D gene uncertain. Germline V gene data show CDR1 as SGHRS and CDR2 as YFSETQ. Deletions cut 3 bases from V and 5 bases from J, with 11 bases between. The CDR3 is 13 amino acids. In nucleotides, the CDR3 is TGCGCCAGCAGCTGGCGGGTGGGGACTGAAGCTTTCTTT. This gives the protein CASSWRVGTEAFF. Full variable domain (rest looked up from reference TRBV5-1 and TRBJ1-1): KAGVTQTPRYLIKTRGQQVTLSCSPISGHRSVSWYQQTPGQGLQFLFEYFSETQRNKGNFPGRFSGRQFSNSRSEMNVSTLELGDSALYLCASSWRVGTEAFFGQGTRLTVV.

CDR3 DNA: TGTGCCTGGAGTAGAGGGACCCCCGGTACGCAGTATTTT. Its protein product is CAWSRGTPGTQYF. This chain uses TRBV30 with TRBJ2-3; TRBD1 or TRBD2 may be the D gene (5 bases each). The CDR3 has 13 amino acids. From germline, CDR1 is GTSNPN and CDR2 SVGIG (reference sequence). The ends were cut back, 2 bases at V and 8 bases at J, with 14 bases in the middle.

The V gene is TRBV28, the J gene TRBJ1-2; weak D call: TRBD1 (5 bases). The V end was cut by 6 bases, the J end by 7 bases, with 21 bases between. The CDR3 contains 15 residues. CDR1 and CDR2 from the germline V gene are MDHEN and SYDVKM. This CDR3 is CASSNPRGEYGGYTF. In DNA, the CDR3 is TGTGCCAGCAGCAACCCGCGGGGGGAATATGGTGGCTACACCTTC.

The rearrangement links TRBV29-1 to TRBJ2-1; D gene uncertain. In germline, CDR1 is SQVTM, CDR2 ANQGSEA. CDR3 length: 14 residues. Between the trimmed V and J ends, which lost 5 bases and 1 base, there was a span of 12 bases. The CDR3 region is CSVPTERSYNEQFF. The CDR3 nucleotides read TGCAGCGTTCCGACCGAACGGTCCTACAATGAGCAGTTCTTC.